This T cell receptor beta chain was profiled in a study of PD-1 blockade in classical Hodgkin lymphoma. Turning to the study itself: Patients were treated with nivolumab at 3 mg/kg, and this was given intravenously every 2 weeks. Notes on the study in general: Exclusion covered patients beginning nivolumab under 1 year post-ASCT.

As regards this clone: The antigen is unknown.

TCRdb's copy holds only in-frame clones and misses some; the assay was immunoSEQ multiplex PCR. The repertoire holds about 35,000 clones, with approximately 90% as singletons. Each patient experienced a relapse that followed autologous stem cell transplantation, and brentuximab vedotin exposure varied. Researchers report purifying CD4+ T cells from thawed PBMCs by magnetic negative selection. The best responses consisted of complete response, partial response or progressive disease. Per germline, CDR1 MNHNS and CDR2 SASEGT. With 6 bases removed from V and 5 bases from J, the gap between germline ends came to 11 bases. This CDR3 contains 13 residues.

This chain connects TRBV6-1 to TRBJ1-5; D is perhaps TRBD1 (5 bases). The sequenced sample was CD4+ T cells from blood, obtained at baseline. This sequence was found in a human donor with classical Hodgkin lymphoma. The CDR3 sequence: CASSPGTHQPQHF. The CDR3 DNA follows: TGTGCCAGCAGCCCCGGGACCCATCAGCCCCAGCATTTT.